This T cell receptor (beta chain) was identified in a study of blood T cells in healthy people across ages. Together with a sample-barcoded 5' primer, a J-beta primer mix was included in a second PCR lasting about 7 to 12 cycles. TCRdb processed the 5' RACE reads anew with MiXCR; each CDR3 protein has one entry. The table lists over 1,500,000 distinct CDR3 sequences, approximately 40% of them singletons, with more than 20% in the top ten. Trimming removed 5 bases at V and 1 base at J, with 14 bases between. CDR1 is MNHEY and CDR2 is SVGAGI in the germline V gene. The length of the CDR3 is 15 residues.

This rearrangement joins TRBV6-5 to TRBJ1-2; D gene unclear. This TCR derives from a human donor in good health. Sequenced material: blood. The CDR3 spells CASSPRTRYNYGYTF. DNA of the CDR3: TGTGCCAGCAGTCCGCGTACAAGATATAACTATGGCTACACCTTC.